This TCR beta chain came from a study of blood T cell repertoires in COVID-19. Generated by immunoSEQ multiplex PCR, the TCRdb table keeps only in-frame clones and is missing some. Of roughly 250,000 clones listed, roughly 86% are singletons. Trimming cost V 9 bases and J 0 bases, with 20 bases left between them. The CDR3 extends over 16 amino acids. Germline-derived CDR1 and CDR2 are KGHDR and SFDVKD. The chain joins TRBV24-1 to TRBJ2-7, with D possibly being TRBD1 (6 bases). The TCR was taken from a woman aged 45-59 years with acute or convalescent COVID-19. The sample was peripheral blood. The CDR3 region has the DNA TGTGCCACCTCAGCCCCGGGACACTCGCGCTCCTACGAGCAGTACTTC. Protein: CATSAPGHSRSYEQYF.